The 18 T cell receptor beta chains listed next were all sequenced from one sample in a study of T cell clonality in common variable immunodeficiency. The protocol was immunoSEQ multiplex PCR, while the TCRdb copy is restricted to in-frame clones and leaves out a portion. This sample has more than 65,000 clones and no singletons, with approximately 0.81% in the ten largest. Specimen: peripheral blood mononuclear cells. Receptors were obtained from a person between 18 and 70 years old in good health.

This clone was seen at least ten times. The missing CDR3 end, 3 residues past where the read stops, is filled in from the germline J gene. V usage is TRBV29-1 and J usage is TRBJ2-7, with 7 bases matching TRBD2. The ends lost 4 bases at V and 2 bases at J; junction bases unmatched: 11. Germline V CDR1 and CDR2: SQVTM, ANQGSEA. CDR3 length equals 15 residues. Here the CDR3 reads CSVVAGPLLPYEQYF. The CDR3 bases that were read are TGCAGCGTTGTAGCGGGTCCCTTACTTCCCTACGAG.

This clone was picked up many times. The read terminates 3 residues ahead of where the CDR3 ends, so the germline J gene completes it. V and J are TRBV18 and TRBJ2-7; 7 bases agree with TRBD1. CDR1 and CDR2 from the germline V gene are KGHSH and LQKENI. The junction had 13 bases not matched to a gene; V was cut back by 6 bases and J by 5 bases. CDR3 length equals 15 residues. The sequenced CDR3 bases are TGTGCCAGCTCGCCTAATCCGGGACAGCTTAACGAG. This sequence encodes CASSPNPGQLNE. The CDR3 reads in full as CASSPNPGQLNEQYF.

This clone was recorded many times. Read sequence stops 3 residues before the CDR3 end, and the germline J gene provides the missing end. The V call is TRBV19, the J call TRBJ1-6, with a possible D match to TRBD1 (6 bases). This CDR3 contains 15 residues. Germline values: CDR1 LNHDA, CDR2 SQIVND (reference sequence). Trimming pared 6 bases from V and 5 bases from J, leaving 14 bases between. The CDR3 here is CASREDSADNSPLHF. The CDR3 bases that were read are TGTGCCAGTAGAGAGGACAGTGCGGATAATTCACCC.

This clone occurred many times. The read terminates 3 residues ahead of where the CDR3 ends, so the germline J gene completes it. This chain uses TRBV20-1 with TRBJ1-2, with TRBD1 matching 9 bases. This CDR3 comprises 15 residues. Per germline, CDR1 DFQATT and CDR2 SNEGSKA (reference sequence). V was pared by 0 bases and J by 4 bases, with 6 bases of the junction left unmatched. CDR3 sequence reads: CSARDRGQGGYGYTF. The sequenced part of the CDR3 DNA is TGCAGTGCTAGAGATCGGGGACAGGGCGGCTATGGC.

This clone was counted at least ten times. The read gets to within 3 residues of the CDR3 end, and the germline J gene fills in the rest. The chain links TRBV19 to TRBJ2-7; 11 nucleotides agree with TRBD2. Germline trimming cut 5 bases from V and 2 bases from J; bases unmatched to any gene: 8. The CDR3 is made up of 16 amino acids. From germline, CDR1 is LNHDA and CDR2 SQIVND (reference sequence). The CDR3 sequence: CASSSGLAEGAYEQYF. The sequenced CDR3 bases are TGTGCCAGTAGTTCGGGACTAGCGGAAGGAGCCTACGAG.

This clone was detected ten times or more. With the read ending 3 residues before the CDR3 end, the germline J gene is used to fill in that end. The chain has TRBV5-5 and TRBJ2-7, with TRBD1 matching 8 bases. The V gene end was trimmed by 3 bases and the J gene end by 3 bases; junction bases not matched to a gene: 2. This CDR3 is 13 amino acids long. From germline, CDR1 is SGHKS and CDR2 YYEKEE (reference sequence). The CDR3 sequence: CASSSTGVYEQYF. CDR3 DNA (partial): TGTGCCAGCAGCTCGACAGGGGTCTACGAG.

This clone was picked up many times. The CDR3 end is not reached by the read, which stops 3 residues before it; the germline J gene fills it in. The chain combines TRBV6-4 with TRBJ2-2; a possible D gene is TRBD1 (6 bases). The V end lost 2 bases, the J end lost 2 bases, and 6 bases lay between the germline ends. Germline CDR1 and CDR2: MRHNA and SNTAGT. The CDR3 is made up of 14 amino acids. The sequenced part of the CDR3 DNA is TGTGCCAGCAGTGACGGGACAAACACCGGGGAG. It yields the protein CASSDGTNTGE. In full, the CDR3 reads CASSDGTNTGELFF.

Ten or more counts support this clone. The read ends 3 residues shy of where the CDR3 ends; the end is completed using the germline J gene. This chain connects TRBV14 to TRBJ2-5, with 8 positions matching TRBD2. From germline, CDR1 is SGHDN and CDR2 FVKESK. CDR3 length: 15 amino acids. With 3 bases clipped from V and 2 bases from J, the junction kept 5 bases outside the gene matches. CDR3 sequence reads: CASSQYTSGQETQYF. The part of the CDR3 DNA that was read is TGTGCCAGCAGCCAGTATACTAGCGGACAAGAGACC.

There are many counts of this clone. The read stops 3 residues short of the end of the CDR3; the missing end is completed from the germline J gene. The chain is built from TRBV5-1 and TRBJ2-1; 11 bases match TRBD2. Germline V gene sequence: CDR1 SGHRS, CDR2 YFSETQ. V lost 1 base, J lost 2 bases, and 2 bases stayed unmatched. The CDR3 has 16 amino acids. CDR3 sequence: CASSLLAGGAYNEQFF. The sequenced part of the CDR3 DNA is TGCGCCAGCAGCTTGTTAGCGGGAGGGGCCTACAATGAG.

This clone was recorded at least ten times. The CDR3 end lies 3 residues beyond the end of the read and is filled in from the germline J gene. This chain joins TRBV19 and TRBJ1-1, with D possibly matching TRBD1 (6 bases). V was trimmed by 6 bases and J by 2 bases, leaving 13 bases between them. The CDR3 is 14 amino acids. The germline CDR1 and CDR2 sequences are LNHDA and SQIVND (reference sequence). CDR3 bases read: TGTGCCAGTAGCCTACAGGGATTTAACACTGAA. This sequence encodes CASSLQGFNTE. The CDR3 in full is CASSLQGFNTEAFF.

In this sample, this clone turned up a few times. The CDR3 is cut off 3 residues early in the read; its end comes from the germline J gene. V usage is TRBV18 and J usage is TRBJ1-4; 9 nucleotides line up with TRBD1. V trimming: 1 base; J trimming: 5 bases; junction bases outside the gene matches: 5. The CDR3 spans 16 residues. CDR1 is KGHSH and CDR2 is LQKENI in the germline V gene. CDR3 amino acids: CASSPLGQGQNEKLFF. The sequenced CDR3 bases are TGTGCCAGCTCACCACTCGGACAGGGGCAAAATGAAAAA.

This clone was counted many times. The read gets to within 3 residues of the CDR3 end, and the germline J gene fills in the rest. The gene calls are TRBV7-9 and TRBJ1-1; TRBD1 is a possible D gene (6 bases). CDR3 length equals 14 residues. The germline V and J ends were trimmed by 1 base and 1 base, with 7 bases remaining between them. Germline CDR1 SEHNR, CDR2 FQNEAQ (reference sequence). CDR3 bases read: TGTGCCAGCAGCTTAGTAGGGGGGAACACTGAA. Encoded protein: CASSLVGGNTE. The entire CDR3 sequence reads CASSLVGGNTEAFF.

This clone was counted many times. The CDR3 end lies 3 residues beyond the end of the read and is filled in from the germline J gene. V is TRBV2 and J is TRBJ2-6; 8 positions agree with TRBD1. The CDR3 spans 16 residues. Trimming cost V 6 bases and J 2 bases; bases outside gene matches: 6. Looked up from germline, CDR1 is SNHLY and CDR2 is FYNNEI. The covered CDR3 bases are TGTGCCAGCAGCGCGGACAGGGCCGCTGGGGCCAACGTC. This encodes CASSADRAAGANV. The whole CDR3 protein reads CASSADRAAGANVLTF.

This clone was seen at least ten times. The CDR3 region is CASSSSGGLGGELFF. Partial CDR3 DNA: TGTGCCAGCAGCTCAAGCGGGGGCCTCGGCGGGGAG. The chain recombines TRBV11-2 with TRBJ2-2; 8 bases are a match to TRBD2. Read sequence stops 3 residues before the CDR3 end, and the germline J gene provides the missing end. The junction had 8 bases not matched to a gene; V was cut back by 4 bases and J by 7 bases. The CDR3 has 15 residues. Per the germline V gene, CDR1 is SGHAT and CDR2 is FQNNGV.

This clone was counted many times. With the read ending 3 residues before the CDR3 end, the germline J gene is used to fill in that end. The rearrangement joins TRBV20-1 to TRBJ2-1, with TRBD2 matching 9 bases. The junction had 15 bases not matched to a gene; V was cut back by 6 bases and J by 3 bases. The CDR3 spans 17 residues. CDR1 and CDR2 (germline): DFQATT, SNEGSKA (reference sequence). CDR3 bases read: TGCAGTGCAACAACGACTAGCGGAGTGGGGGTCTACAATGAG. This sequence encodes CSATTTSGVGVYNE. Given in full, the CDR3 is CSATTTSGVGVYNEQFF.

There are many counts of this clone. CDR3 DNA, as far as it was read: TGCAGTGCTAGAGATGATAGCGGGAGGGCCACAAGCTACAATGAG. Translated: CSARDDSGRATSYNE. The entire CDR3 sequence reads CSARDDSGRATSYNEQFF. The rearrangement uses TRBV20-1 and TRBJ2-1, with 11 bases matching TRBD2. The sequenced fragment ends 3 residues before the CDR3 boundary, so the rest is inferred from the germline J gene. Per the germline V gene, CDR1 is DFQATT and CDR2 is SNEGSKA (reference sequence). CDR3 length: 18 amino acids. J lost 3 bases, V lost 0 bases, and 10 bases had no gene match.

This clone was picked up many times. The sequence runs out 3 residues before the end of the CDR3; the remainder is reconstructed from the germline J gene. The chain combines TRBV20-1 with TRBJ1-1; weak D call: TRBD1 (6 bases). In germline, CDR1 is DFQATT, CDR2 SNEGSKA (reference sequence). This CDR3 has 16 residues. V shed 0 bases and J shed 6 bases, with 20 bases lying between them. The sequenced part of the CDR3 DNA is TGCAGTGCTAGAGATCGCGGGGGCGCATTGAGGGCTGAA. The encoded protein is CSARDRGGALRAE. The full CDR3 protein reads CSARDRGGALRAEAFF.

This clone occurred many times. CDR3 amino acids: CATSLTQGANYGYTF. The sequenced part of the CDR3 DNA is TGTGCCACCAGCCTTACCCAGGGGGCGAACTATGGC. This chain uses TRBV15 with TRBJ1-2, with 8 bases aligning to TRBD1. The CDR3 end falls 3 residues outside the read, so it is completed with the germline J gene. The V gene end was trimmed by 5 bases and the J gene end by 2 bases; junction bases not matched to a gene: 7. This CDR3 comprises 15 residues. Germline CDR1 and CDR2: LNHNV and YYDKDF (reference sequence).